These T cell receptor beta chains were read from a single sample in a study of response to subunit inactivated influenza vaccine. TCRdb reanalysed the RT-PCR reads using MiXCR and keeps one entry per CDR3 protein. The data hold 450,000 to 700,000 distinct CDR3 sequences, with 12% to 15% observed a single time. The sample in question was PBMCs from blood, obtained about 13 days after vaccination. These receptors were collected from a man aged 50 to 59 who received an inactivated influenza vaccine. Both conserved end residues are part of each CDR3. The order of the fields is V gene, CDR3 length, clone size, J gene, D gene, CDR3 DNA, CDR3 protein. A D gene is named only where the DNA matches it firmly. Clone size is given for some rows only: seen once, a few or many times, or a class if the clone is expanded.

>TRBV28|15|.|TRBJ2-7|.
TGTGCCAGCAATTCCAGGGACACTAGCTCCTACGAGCAGTACTTC
CASNSRDTSSYEQYF
>TRBV7-9|14|.|TRBJ2-5|TRBD1
TGTGCCAGCAGCTCCTGGACAGGAGTGGAGACCCAGTACTTC
CASSSWTGVETQYF
>TRBV6-1|16|few|TRBJ2-6|.
TGTGCCAGCAGGCTGCCTCCAGGGTCTGGGGCCAACGTCCTGACTTTC
CASRLPPGSGANVLTF
>TRBV27|11|few|TRBJ2-4|.
TGTGCCAGCGGAGGGACGGGGTTTCAGTACTTC
CASGGTGFQYF
>TRBV6-1|15|.|TRBJ1-4|.
TGTGCCAGCAGCGTAACCGGGACTCTGGGTGAAAAACTGTTTTTT
CASSVTGTLGEKLFF
>TRBV5-1|16|.|TRBJ2-1|TRBD2
TGCGCCAGCAGCTTGGTGAGGACTAGCGGGAGGAATGAGCAGTTCTTC
CASSLVRTSGRNEQFF
>TRBV20-1|14|few|TRBJ2-7|.
TGCAGTGCTAGGTCGGCGGTTGTCTCCTACGAGCAGTACTTC
CSARSAVVSYEQYF
>TRBV4-1|14|.|TRBJ1-2|.
TGCGCCAGCAGCCAAGATCAGGCAGGGAGAAGCTACACCTTC
CASSQDQAGRSYTF
>TRBV5-1|15|.|TRBJ1-1|TRBD1
TGCGCCAGCAGCTCTTCGACAGGGGAGGGCACTGAAGCTTTCTTT
CASSSSTGEGTEAFF
>TRBV5-1|16|.|TRBJ2-7|.
TGCGCCAGCAGCTTGGGCCCCCGGGACGGCTCCTACGAGCAGTACTTC
CASSLGPRDGSYEQYF
>TRBV7-2|14|few|TRBJ2-7|TRBD1
TGTGCCAGCAGCTCCGCGGACAGGGCCTACGAGCAGTACTTC
CASSSADRAYEQYF
>TRBV11-2|15|many|TRBJ1-4|.
TGTGCCAGCAGCAAGACCCTGACCATCAATGAAAAACTGTTTTTT
CASSKTLTINEKLFF
>TRBV9|14|many|TRBJ2-2|.
TGTGCCAGCAGCGTCTCAGCGAACACCGGGGAGCTGTTTTTT
CASSVSANTGELFF
>TRBV4-3|15|many|TRBJ2-1|.
TGCGCCAGCAGCCAAGATATATTTGGGGGTAATGAGCAGTTCTTC
CASSQDIFGGNEQFF
>TRBV6-2/TRBV6-3|14|.|TRBJ2-7|TRBD1
TGTGCCAGCAGTTTTGGCAGGGGGTTCTACGAGCAGTACTTC
CASSFGRGFYEQYF
>TRBV20-1|15|many|TRBJ2-5|TRBD1
TGCAGTGCTAGTAGGACAGGGGACTTCCAAGAGACCCAGTACTTC
CSASRTGDFQETQYF
>TRBV12-3/TRBV12-4|13|few|TRBJ1-6|.
TGTGCCAGCGAACGTGGGGGGAACTCACCCCTCCACTTT
CASERGGNSPLHF